This T cell receptor beta chain was recovered during a study of CD8+ T cells in alopecia areata. V lost 4 bases to trimming and J lost 3 bases, with 19 bases between them. The germline CDR1 and CDR2 sequences are ENHRY and SYGVKD. There are 16 residues in the CDR3. Treatment described: oral pan-JAK inhibitor, 5-10 mg twice daily. This clone was recorded a few times. It was cDNA, reverse transcribed from extracted RNA, that served as the sequencing template. Profiled with immunoSEQ multiplex PCR; TCRdb holds only in-frame clones, not every one. In the table there are about 94,000 clones, 60% to 80% of which are singletons.

This sequence was found in a human donor with alopecia areata. Specimen: CD8+ T cells sorted from blood, collected around week 46, from a patient treated with tofacitinib. The chain uses TRBV10-3 and TRBJ2-7; D possibly corresponds to TRBD1 (5 bases). The CDR3 DNA reads as TGTGCCATCAGTGCCCAAGACCCCGACAGTCTCTACGAGCAGTACTTC. This sequence encodes CAISAQDPDSLYEQYF.